Shown below are 20 T cell receptor beta chains from a single sample sequenced in a study of OX40 agonist ivuxolimab in advanced cancers. Repertoires were generated with immunoSEQ multiplex PCR, while TCRdb's copy carries only in-frame clones and drops some. The sample carries around 15,000 clones, just under 80% recorded once. Sample: CD4+ or CD8+ T cells sorted from blood, taken in a trial of the OX40 agonist ivuxolimab. The receptors stem from an adult with an advanced solid tumor such as melanoma, head and neck, liver or kidney cancer.

The CDR3 DNA reads as TGTGCCAGCAGCGTAGCTAGGGGCCACGAGCAGTACTTC. This codes for CASSVARGHEQYF. V usage is TRBV9 and J usage is TRBJ2-7; weak D call: TRBD1 (5 bases). The V gene's germline CDR1 is SGDLS and CDR2 YYNGEE. The CDR3 has 13 amino acids. With 0 bases removed from V and 5 bases from J, the gap between germline ends came to 9 bases. The full variable domain, its missing parts supplied by reference TRBV9 and TRBJ2-7, is DSGVTQTPKHLITATGQRVTLRCSPRSGDLSVYWYQQSLDQGLQFLIQYYNGEERAKGNILERFSAQQFPDLHSELNLSSLELGDSALYFCASSVARGHEQYFGPGTRLTVT.

The V gene is TRBV7-9, the J gene TRBJ2-2; TRBD2 matches at 12 bases. V dropped 2 bases and J dropped 6; count of bases not matched to a gene: 7. Looked up from germline, CDR1 is SEHNR and CDR2 is FQNEAQ (reference sequence). The CDR3 extends over 17 amino acids. The CDR3 sequence is CASSLPRLAGEPGELFF. The CDR3 nucleotides are TGTGCCAGCAGCTTACCGAGACTAGCGGGAGAGCCCGGGGAGCTGTTTTTT. The variable domain in full, with the rest retrieved from reference TRBV7-9 and TRBJ2-2, is DTGVSQNPRHKITKRGQNVTFRCDPISEHNRLYWYRQTLGQGPEFLTYFQNEAQLEKSRLLSDRFSAERPKGSFSTLEIQRTEQGDSAMYLCASSLPRLAGEPGELFFGEGSRLTVL.

J is TRBJ2-5 and V is TRBV30; D is unresolved. The DNA end lines up better with TRBJ2-7; the J call may be wrong. The CDR3 loop spans 11 amino acids. Germline-derived CDR1 and CDR2 are GTSNPN and SVGIG (reference sequence). CDR3 in DNA: TGTGCCTGGAGTTTAGGGTACGAGCAGTACTTC. Protein: CAWSLGYEQYF.

This clone was picked up one time. This rearrangement joins TRBV7-9 to TRBJ1-1; tentatively, D is TRBD1 (5 bases). Trimming stripped 5 bases from V and 8 bases from J, with 12 bases between. The CDR3 covers 12 residues. Germline CDR1 and CDR2: SEHNR and FQNEAQ (reference sequence). In DNA, the CDR3 is TGTGCCAGCAGCCCCGGGACGCAGGAAGCTTTCTTT. Translation gives CASSPGTQEAFF.

J is TRBJ1-4 and V is TRBV5-6; weak D call: TRBD1 (5 bases). Between the trimmed V and J ends, which lost 0 bases and 8 bases, there was a span of 11 bases. In germline, CDR1 is SGHDT, CDR2 YYEEEE. The CDR3 has 14 residues. The CDR3 DNA reads as TGTGCCAGCAGCTTGGGTCAGGGAAGGGAAAAACTGTTTTTT. Its protein is CASSLGQGREKLFF.

This clone was recorded once. This chain joins TRBV25-1 and TRBJ1-2; no clear D. The CDR3 contains 13 residues. V was trimmed by 5 bases and J by 4 bases, leaving 11 bases between them. Germline CDR1 and CDR2: MGHDK and SYGVNS. CDR3: CASSLGKTYGYTF. CDR3 DNA: TGTGCCAGCAGTCTGGGAAAGACCTATGGCTACACCTTC.

The chain recombines TRBV5-1 with TRBJ1-3; possibly TRBD1 for D (5 bases). Germline V gene lookup returns CDR1 SGHRS and CDR2 YFSETQ. V gave up 2 bases and J gave up 8 bases, with 20 bases separating them. The CDR3 is 16 amino acids. The CDR3 nucleotides are TGCGCCAGCAGCTTACGTCAGGGAAGTATGGAGGACACCATATATTTT. As protein: CASSLRQGSMEDTIYF. Filled out from reference TRBV5-1 and TRBJ1-3, the complete variable domain reads KAGVTQTPRYLIKTRGQQVTLSCSPISGHRSVSWYQQTPGQGLQFLFEYFSETQRNKGNFPGRFSGRQFSNSRSEMNVSTLELGDSALYLCASSLRQGSMEDTIYFGEGSWLTVV.

The count of this clone is one. The chain combines TRBV5-4 with TRBJ2-1; D might be TRBD2 (6 bases). Trimming removed 2 bases from V and 5 bases from J, with 14 bases in between. In germline, CDR1 is SGHNT, CDR2 YYREEE (reference sequence). The CDR3 spans 15 residues. DNA of the CDR3: TGTGCCAGCAGCTTTGTGGCGGGGCCCAACAATGAGCAGTTCTTC. Translated: CASSFVAGPNNEQFF.

V is TRBV6-5 and J is TRBJ2-7; 10 positions match TRBD1. Germline CDR1 reads MNHEY; CDR2 reads SVGAGI. V lost 8 bases, J lost 0 bases, and 7 bases stayed unmatched. The CDR3 is 15 residues long. This chain's CDR3 is CASRPDRGFSYEQYF. The CDR3 DNA sequence: TGTGCCAGCCGACCGGACAGGGGGTTCTCCTACGAGCAGTACTTC.

This chain links TRBV19 with TRBJ2-3; a weak D match, TRBD2 (5 bases). CDR3 length equals 18 residues. Germline V gene sequence: CDR1 LNHDA, CDR2 SQIVND (reference sequence). With 2 bases removed from V and 2 bases from J, the gap between germline ends came to 20 bases. CDR3 in DNA: TGTGCCAGTAGTATAACGAGGGATCCAAGTCCCACCACAGATACGCAGTATTTT. It codes for CASSITRDPSPTTDTQYF.

With regard to this clone: The junction departs from the called germline gene at one end, perhaps through a read error. The V and J genes are TRBV5-3 and TRBJ2-7; 7 bases align to TRBD2. TRBV5-3 is given ORF status, its function remaining uncertain. This CDR3 region has 15 residues. Here the CDR3 reads CASSQGLVGVHEQYF. CDR3 nucleotides: TGCGCCAGCAGCCAAGGACTAGTCGGGGTCCACGAGCAGTACTTC.

The rearrangement links TRBV7-6 to TRBJ2-2; 7 nucleotides align to TRBD2. The germline V gene has CDR1 SGHVS and CDR2 FNYEAQ. This CDR3 is built from 16 residues. V was pared by 4 bases and J by 6 bases, with 11 bases of the junction left unmatched. The CDR3 nucleotides read TGTGCCAGCAGCTCGCCGGGAGGCCTAGGGGCCGGGGAGCTGTTTTTT. It yields the protein CASSSPGGLGAGELFF.

The rearrangement uses TRBV27 and TRBJ2-7; TRBD1 aligns across 10 bases. This CDR3 has 14 residues. Germline CDR1 reads MNHEY; CDR2 reads SMNVEV (reference sequence). J was trimmed by 3 bases and V by 6 bases; bases with no gene match: 5. CDR3 nucleotide sequence: TGTGCCAGCAGCTACCGGGACAGGGGCTACGAGCAGTACTTC. Protein product: CASSYRDRGYEQYF.

The chain combines TRBV29-1 with TRBJ2-5; the D is unclear. Trimming stripped 7 bases from V and 5 bases from J, with 11 bases between. Germline V lookup: CDR1 SQVTM, CDR2 ANQGSEA. The CDR3 totals 11 residues. The CDR3 is CSAEVGETQYF. The CDR3 coding sequence is TGCAGCGCCGAAGTTGGGGAGACCCAGTACTTC.

This clone was observed a handful of times. The V call is TRBV7-6, the J call TRBJ1-5; D call uncertain. The V gene's germline CDR1 is SGHVS and CDR2 FNYEAQ. Between the trimmed V and J ends, which lost 5 bases and 5 bases, there was a span of 13 bases. There are 14 residues in the CDR3. The CDR3 DNA is TGTGCCAGCAGCCAAGGGTACTCAGATCAGCCCCAGCATTTT. It translates to CASSQGYSDQPQHF. Complete variable domain (other parts from reference TRBV7-6 and TRBJ1-5): GAGVSQSPRYKVTKRGQDVALRCDPISGHVSLYWYRQALGQGPEFLTYFNYEAQQDKSGLPNDRFSAERPEGSISTLTIQRTEQRDSAMYRCASSQGYSDQPQHFGDGTRLSIL.

V gene TRBV27 combines with J gene TRBJ2-7; 8 bases are shared with TRBD2. The CDR3 is 15 amino acids. The V segment lost 2 bases and the J segment 4 bases; nucleotides outside the gene matches: 7. CDR1 is MNHEY, CDR2 SMNVEV, per germline (reference sequence). CDR3 amino acids: CASSLSGSPNYEQYF. The CDR3 region has the DNA TGTGCCAGCAGTTTAAGCGGGAGTCCCAATTACGAGCAGTACTTC.

The genes are TRBV27 and TRBJ2-7, with D maybe TRBD1 (5 bases). Between the trimmed V and J ends, which lost 2 bases and 7 bases, there was a span of 12 bases. This CDR3 has 13 residues. CDR1 is MNHEY, CDR2 SMNVEV, per germline (reference sequence). CDR3 DNA sequence: TGTGCCAGCAGTTTAGACAGTTTTAGGGAGCAGTACTTC. Translation: CASSLDSFREQYF.

J is TRBJ2-4 and V is TRBV29-1, with D possibly TRBD1 on 6 matching bases. Deletions cut 0 bases from V and 3 bases from J, with 12 bases between. This CDR3 is built from 15 residues. CDR1 is SQVTM, CDR2 ANQGSEA, per germline. CDR3 in amino acids: CSVEDLGRGKNIQYF. Written as DNA, the CDR3 is TGCAGCGTTGAAGATCTGGGCAGGGGCAAAAACATTCAGTACTTC.

This clone has a single count. This rearrangement joins TRBV6-5 to TRBJ1-2; TRBD1 is a possible D gene (5 bases). V dropped 5 bases and J dropped 4 bases, with 17 bases sitting between them. The CDR3 length is 15 residues. Germline V gene sequence: CDR1 MNHEY, CDR2 SVGAGI. The CDR3 DNA reads TGTGCCAGCAGTCCCGGGGACTTCGGTCCCTATGGCTACACCTTC. It codes for CASSPGDFGPYGYTF.

This chain connects TRBV2 to TRBJ1-2; a possible D gene is TRBD1 (5 bases). V was pared by 2 bases and J by 4 bases, with 14 bases between. The CDR3 has 15 residues. Germline CDR1 reads SNHLY; CDR2 reads FYNNEI. In nucleotides, the CDR3 is TGTGCCAGCAGTGAAACGGCGGGGGTGGCCTATGGCTACACCTTC. Its translation: CASSETAGVAYGYTF.